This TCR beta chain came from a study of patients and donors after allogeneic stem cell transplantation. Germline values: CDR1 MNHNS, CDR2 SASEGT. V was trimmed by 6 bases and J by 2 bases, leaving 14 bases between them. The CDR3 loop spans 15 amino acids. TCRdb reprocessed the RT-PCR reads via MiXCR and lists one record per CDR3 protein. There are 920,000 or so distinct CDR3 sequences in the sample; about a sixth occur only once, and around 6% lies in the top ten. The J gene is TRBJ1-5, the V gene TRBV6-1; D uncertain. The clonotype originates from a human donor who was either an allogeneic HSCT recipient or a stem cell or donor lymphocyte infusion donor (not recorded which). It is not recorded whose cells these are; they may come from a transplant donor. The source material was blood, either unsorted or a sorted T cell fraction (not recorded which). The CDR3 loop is CASRPRYPGNQPQHF. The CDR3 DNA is TGTGCCAGCAGGCCAAGATACCCAGGCAATCAGCCCCAGCATTTT.